These 4 T cell receptor beta chains were all obtained from the same sample, sequenced in a study of T cells in localized non-small cell lung cancer. Using immunoSEQ multiplex PCR, the repertoire was profiled, and TCRdb retains in-frame clones only, with some absent. The table records 37,000 or so clones, about 87% of them present only once. The sample here was peripheral blood, taken before any cancer treatment. The source is a woman aged 35 to 70 with stage I lung adenocarcinoma.

The rearrangement links TRBV19 to TRBJ2-2, with TRBD2 identical over 8 bases. CDR3 size: 21 residues. Germline V gene sequence: CDR1 LNHDA, CDR2 SQIVND (reference sequence). Trimming took 3 bases from V and 0 from J; bases not matched to a gene: 18. CDR3 sequence (DNA): TGTGCCAGTAGTATGAGGTCCCAGCGGGAGTCACCCGGTACGAACACCGGGGAGCTGTTTTTT. Protein product: CASSMRSQRESPGTNTGELFF. The full variable domain, with the rest looked up from reference TRBV19 and TRBJ2-2, is DGGITQSPKYLFRKEGQNVTLSCEQNLNHDAMYWYRQDPGQGLRLIYYSQIVNDFQKGDIAEGYSVSREKKESFPLTVTSAQKNPTAFYLCASSMRSQRESPGTNTGELFFGEGSRLTVL.

V is TRBV6-1 and J is TRBJ2-5; tentatively, D is TRBD1 (6 bases). The CDR3 consists of 15 residues. Trimming removed 2 bases at V and 7 bases at J, with 17 bases between. Germline CDR1 MNHNS, CDR2 SASEGT. The CDR3 is CASSEPGTSMVTQYF. For the CDR3, the DNA is TGTGCCAGCAGTGAACCCGGGACATCAATGGTGACCCAGTACTTC.

V usage is TRBV29-1 and J usage is TRBJ1-2, with unresolved D. The germline CDR1 and CDR2 sequences are SQVTM and ANQGSEA. The CDR3 contains 13 residues. Between the trimmed V and J ends, which lost 1 base and 4 bases, there was a span of 10 bases. This chain's CDR3 is CSVEVEGSYGYTF. CDR3 nucleotides: TGCAGCGTTGAAGTGGAGGGCTCCTATGGCTACACCTTC.

V is TRBV19 and J is TRBJ2-1, with TRBD2 matching 10 bases. This CDR3 spans 15 amino acids. The ends lost 6 bases at V and 4 bases at J; junction bases unmatched: 6. Looked up from germline, CDR1 is LNHDA and CDR2 is SQIVND (reference sequence). DNA of the CDR3: TGTGCCAGTAGCCCTAGCGGGAGCTTTTACAATGAGCAGTTCTTC. Protein sequence: CASSPSGSFYNEQFF.